These T cell receptor beta chains were read from a single sample in a study of OX40 agonist ivuxolimab in advanced cancers. TCRdb keeps only in-frame clones here, not all; method: immunoSEQ multiplex PCR. In the table there are tens of thousands of clones, about 80% of which are singletons. The sample here was CD4+ or CD8+ T cells sorted from blood, taken in a trial of the OX40 agonist ivuxolimab. The receptors shown here come from an adult with an advanced solid tumor such as melanoma, head and neck, liver or kidney cancer. Both conserved end residues are part of each CDR3. The D gene is left open where the match is weak. Expanded clones get a size class; other rows say once, few or many, or leave the size out.

j_gene,v_gene,abundance,d_gene,CDR3aa,CDR3nt
TRBJ2-3,TRBV7-9,-,TRBD2,CASLLFLSRLAVTDTQYF,TGTGCCAGCCTCCTCTTTCTGTCAAGGCTAGCGGTCACAGATACGCAGTATTTT
TRBJ1-1,TRBV7-3,-,-,CASSLSGAEAFF,TGTGCCAGCAGCTTAAGTGGGGCTGAAGCTTTCTTT
TRBJ1-5,TRBV2,-,-,CASSGVGPGNQPQHF,TGTGCCAGCAGTGGGGTGGGGCCTGGTAATCAGCCCCAGCATTTT
TRBJ2-7,TRBV4-1,-,-,CASSQDVGYLLGQQYF,TGCGCCAGCAGCCAAGACGTGGGGTACCTCCTTGGGCAGCAGTACTTC
TRBJ2-2,TRBV10-1,few,-,CASATRSGELFF,TGCGCCAGCGCTACTAGGTCCGGGGAGCTGTTTTTT
TRBJ2-7,TRBV6-5,-,-,CASTKGQSYEQYF,TGTGCCAGCACCAAGGGGCAGTCCTACGAGCAGTACTTC
TRBJ2-3,TRBV7-3,-,-,CASSLDGSEGDTQYF,TGTGCCAGCAGCTTAGACGGGAGTGAAGGAGATACGCAGTATTTT
TRBJ2-3,TRBV13,-,-,CASSPSRWGTGTDTQYF,TGTGCCAGCAGCCCGTCCAGGTGGGGGACGGGCACAGATACGCAGTATTTT
TRBJ2-1,TRBV20-1,-,TRBD2,CSSSGGNEQFF,TGCAGCTCCTCGGGGGGGAATGAGCAGTTCTTC
TRBJ2-7,TRBV7-2,-,TRBD2,CASSFGLADEQYF,TGTGCCAGCAGCTTTGGACTAGCGGACGAGCAGTACTTC
TRBJ2-3,TRBV28,once,TRBD2,CASSSWSSGGTDTQYF,TGTGCCAGCAGCTCTTGGAGTAGCGGGGGCACAGATACGCAGTATTTT
TRBJ2-1,TRBV5-8,-,-,CASSPDYNEQFF,TGTGCCAGCAGCCCCGACTACAATGAGCAGTTCTTC
TRBJ2-1,TRBV11-2,-,TRBD2,CASSRTSGGNEQFF,TGTGCCAGCAGCCGCACTAGCGGGGGGAATGAGCAGTTCTTC
TRBJ1-2,TRBV28,-,-,CASTAGIDYGYTF,TGTGCCAGCACCGCGGGGATTGACTATGGCTACACCTTC
TRBJ2-7,TRBV9,few,TRBD2,CASSVGAGGVSYEQYF,TGTGCCAGCAGCGTAGGAGCGGGGGGCGTTTCCTACGAGCAGTACTTC
TRBJ2-5,TRBV5-1,-,-,CASSLIVAETQYF,TGCGCCAGCAGCTTGATAGTAGCGGAGACCCAGTACTTC
TRBJ1-2,TRBV30,-,-,CAWSVTGRNYGYTF,TGTGCCTGGAGCGTAACAGGGAGAAACTATGGCTACACCTTC
TRBJ2-6,TRBV11-2,-,TRBD2,CASSFSGSSGANVLTF,TGTGCCAGCAGCTTTAGCGGGAGCTCTGGGGCCAACGTCCTGACTTTC
TRBJ1-1,TRBV7-9,-,-,CASFVANTEAFF,TGTGCCAGCTTCGTGGCCAACACTGAAGCTTTCTTT
TRBJ1-1,TRBV2,few,TRBD1,CASSRQGSTEAFF,TGTGCCAGCAGTCGACAGGGGAGCACTGAAGCTTTCTTT
TRBJ2-7,TRBV28,-,-,CASRSRGNEQYF,TGTGCCAGCAGGTCTAGGGGGAACGAGCAGTACTTC